In this sample, the clone carrying this T cell receptor (beta chain) turned up a few times. Antigen: not known. These data belong to a study of spatial heterogeneity in lung cancer. For the study at large: Detection consistently captured more beta-chain sequences than alpha-chain sequences. Broader study findings: Ubiquitous expanded tumor TCRs were observed in blood more at resection than follow-up.

The ends lost 6 bases at V and 0 bases at J; junction bases unmatched: 13. The CDR3 runs 18 residues. The germline CDR1 and CDR2 sequences are SGHTA and FQGNSA. Using its own MiXCR run on the 5' RACE reads, TCRdb lists one record per CDR3 protein. Of several thousand distinct CDR3 sequences in the sample, approximately 8% were seen once. Time point: sample taken at primary tumor resection. Unsorted whole RNA samples from tumor, nontumor lung or frozen PBMC were sequenced. Sequences were derived from PBMCs, sampled at surgery. V and J are TRBV7-2 and TRBJ2-1, with 8 bases lining up with TRBD2. This receptor was obtained from a female donor with early-stage non-small cell lung cancer. The CDR3 protein is CASSPFVSGGGSYNEQFF. In DNA, the CDR3 is TGTGCCAGCAGTCCTTTTGTCAGCGGGGGAGGCTCCTACAATGAGCAGTTCTTC.